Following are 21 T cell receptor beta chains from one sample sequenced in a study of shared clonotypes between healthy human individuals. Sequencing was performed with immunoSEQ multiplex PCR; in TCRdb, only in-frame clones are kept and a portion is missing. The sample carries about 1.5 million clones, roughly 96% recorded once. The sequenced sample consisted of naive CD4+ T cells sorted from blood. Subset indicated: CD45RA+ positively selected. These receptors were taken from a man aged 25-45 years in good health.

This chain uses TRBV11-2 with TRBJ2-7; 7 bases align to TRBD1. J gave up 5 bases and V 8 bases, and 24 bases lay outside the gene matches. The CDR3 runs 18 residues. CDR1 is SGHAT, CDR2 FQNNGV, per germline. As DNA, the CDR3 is TGTGCCAGCCGCGGTCCAAGAAGGGGGCGCCGGAATCAGGACGAGCAGTACTTC. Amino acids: CASRGPRRGRRNQDEQYF.

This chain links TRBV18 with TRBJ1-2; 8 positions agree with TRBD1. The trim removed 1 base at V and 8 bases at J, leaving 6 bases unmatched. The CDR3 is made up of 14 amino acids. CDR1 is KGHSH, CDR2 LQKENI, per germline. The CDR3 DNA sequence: TGTGCCAGCTCACCACGGCAGGGGGCTTTCGGCTACACCTTC. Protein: CASSPRQGAFGYTF. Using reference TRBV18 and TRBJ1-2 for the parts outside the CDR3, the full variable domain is NAGVMQNPRHLVRRRGQEARLRCSPMKGHSHVYWYRQLPEEGLKFMVYLQKENIIDESGMPKERFSAEFPKEGPSILRIQQVVRGDSAAYFCASSPRQGAFGYTFGSGTRLTVV.

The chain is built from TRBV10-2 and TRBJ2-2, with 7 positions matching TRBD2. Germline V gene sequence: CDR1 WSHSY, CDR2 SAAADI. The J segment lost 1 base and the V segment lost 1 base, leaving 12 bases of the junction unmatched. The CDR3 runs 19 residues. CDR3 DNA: TGCGCCAGCAGTGAGTGGATCCCCGGGACTAAAATGAACACCGGGGAGCTGTTTTTT. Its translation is CASSEWIPGTKMNTGELFF.

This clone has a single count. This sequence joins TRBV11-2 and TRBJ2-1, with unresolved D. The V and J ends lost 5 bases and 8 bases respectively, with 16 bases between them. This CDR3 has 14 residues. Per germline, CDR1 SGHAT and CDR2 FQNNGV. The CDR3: CASSPHPEGYEQFF. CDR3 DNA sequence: TGTGCCAGCAGCCCTCACCCGGAAGGTTATGAGCAGTTCTTC.

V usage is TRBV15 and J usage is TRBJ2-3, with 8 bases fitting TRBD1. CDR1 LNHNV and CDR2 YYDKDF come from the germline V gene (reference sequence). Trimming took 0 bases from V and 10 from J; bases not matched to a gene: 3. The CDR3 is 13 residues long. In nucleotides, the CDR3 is TGTGCCACCAGCAGAGATAAACAGGGGGCGCAGTATTTT. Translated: CATSRDKQGAQYF.

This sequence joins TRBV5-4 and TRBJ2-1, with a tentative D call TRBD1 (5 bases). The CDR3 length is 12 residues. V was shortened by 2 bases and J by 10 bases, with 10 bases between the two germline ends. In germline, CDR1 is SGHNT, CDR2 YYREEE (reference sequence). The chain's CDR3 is CASSLGHWEQFF. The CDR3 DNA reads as TGTGCCAGCAGCTTAGGACACTGGGAGCAGTTCTTC.

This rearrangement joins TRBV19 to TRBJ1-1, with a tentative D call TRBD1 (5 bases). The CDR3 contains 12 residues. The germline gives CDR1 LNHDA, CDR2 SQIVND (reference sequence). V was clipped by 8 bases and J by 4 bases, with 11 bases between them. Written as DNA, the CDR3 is TGTGCCAGTTCCCGACAGACCACTGAAGCTTTCTTT. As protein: CASSRQTTEAFF. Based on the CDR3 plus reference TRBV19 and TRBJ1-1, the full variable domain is DGGITQSPKYLFRKEGQNVTLSCEQNLNHDAMYWYRQDPGQGLRLIYYSQIVNDFQKGDIAEGYSVSREKKESFPLTVTSAQKNPTAFYLCASSRQTTEAFFGQGTRLTVV.

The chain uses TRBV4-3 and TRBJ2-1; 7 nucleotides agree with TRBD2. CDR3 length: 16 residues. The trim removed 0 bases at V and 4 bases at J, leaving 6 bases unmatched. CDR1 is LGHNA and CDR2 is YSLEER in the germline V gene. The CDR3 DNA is TGCGCCAGCAGCCAAGAGGAAGCGGGATATTACAATGAGCAGTTCTTC. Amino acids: CASSQEEAGYYNEQFF.

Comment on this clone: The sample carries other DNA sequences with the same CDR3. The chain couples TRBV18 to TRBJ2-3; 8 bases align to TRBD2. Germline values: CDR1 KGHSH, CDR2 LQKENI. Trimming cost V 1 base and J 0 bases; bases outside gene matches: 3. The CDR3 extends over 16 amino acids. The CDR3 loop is CASSPLASGSTDTQYF. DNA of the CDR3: TGTGCCAGCTCACCACTGGCTAGCGGGAGCACAGATACGCAGTATTTT.

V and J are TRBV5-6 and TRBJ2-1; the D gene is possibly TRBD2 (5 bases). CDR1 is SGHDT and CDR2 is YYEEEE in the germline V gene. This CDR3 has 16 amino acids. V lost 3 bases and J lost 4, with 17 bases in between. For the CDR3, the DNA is TGTGCCAGCAGCTCAAGGGTGCGCCGGGATTACAATGAGCAGTTCTTC. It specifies CASSSRVRRDYNEQFF. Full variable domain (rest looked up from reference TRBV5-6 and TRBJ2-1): DAGVTQSPTHLIKTRGQQVTLRCSPKSGHDTVSWYQQALGQGPQFIFQYYEEEERQRGNFPDRFSGHQFPNYSSELNVNALLLGDSALYLCASSSRVRRDYNEQFFGPGTRLTVL.

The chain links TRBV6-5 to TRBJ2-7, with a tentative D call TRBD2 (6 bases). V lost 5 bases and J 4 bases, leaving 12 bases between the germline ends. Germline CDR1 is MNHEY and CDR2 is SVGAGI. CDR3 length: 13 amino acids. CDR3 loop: CASSRAEGYEQYF. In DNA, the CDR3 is TGTGCCAGCAGTAGAGCGGAGGGTTACGAGCAGTACTTC.

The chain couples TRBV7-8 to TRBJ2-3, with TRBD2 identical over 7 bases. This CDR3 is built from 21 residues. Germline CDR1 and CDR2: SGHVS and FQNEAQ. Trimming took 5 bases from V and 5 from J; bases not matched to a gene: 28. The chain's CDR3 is CASSTWQLAVKDRGVGDTQYF. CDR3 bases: TGTGCCAGCAGCACGTGGCAGCTAGCGGTTAAAGACCGAGGGGTCGGAGATACGCAGTATTTT.

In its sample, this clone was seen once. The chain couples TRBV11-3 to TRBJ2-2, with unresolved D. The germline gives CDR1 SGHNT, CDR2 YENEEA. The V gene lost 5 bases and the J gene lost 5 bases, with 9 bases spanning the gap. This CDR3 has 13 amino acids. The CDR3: CASSQEFTGELFF. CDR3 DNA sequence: TGTGCCAGCAGCCAAGAGTTTACCGGGGAGCTGTTTTTT.

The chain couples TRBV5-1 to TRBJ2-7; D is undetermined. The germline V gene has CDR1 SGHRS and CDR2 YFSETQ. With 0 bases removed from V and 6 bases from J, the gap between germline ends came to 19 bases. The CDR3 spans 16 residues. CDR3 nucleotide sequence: TGCGCCAGCAGCTTGGTCGGATCGACGTTATCGGGCGAGCAGTACTTC. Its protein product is CASSLVGSTLSGEQYF.

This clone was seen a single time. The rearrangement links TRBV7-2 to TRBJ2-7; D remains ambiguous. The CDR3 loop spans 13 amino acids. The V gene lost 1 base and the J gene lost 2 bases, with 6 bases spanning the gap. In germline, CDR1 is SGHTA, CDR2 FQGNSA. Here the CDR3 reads CASSLDTAYEQYF. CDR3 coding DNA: TGTGCCAGCAGCTTAGACACCGCCTACGAGCAGTACTTC.

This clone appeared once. This CDR3 reads CASRGTAANTGELFF. The CDR3 DNA reads as TGTGCCAGTAGAGGCACAGCTGCGAACACCGGGGAGCTGTTTTTT. The rearrangement joins TRBV19 to TRBJ2-2; D is undetermined. Per the germline V gene, CDR1 is LNHDA and CDR2 is SQIVND (reference sequence). The germline V and J ends were trimmed by 6 bases and 0 bases, with 11 bases remaining between them. This CDR3 comprises 15 residues.

CDR3 sequence (DNA): TGCAGCGTTGACCATTGGGCTCAGTTAAAGGGCTACACCTTC. Protein sequence: CSVDHWAQLKGYTF. The chain combines TRBV29-1 with TRBJ1-2, with D unresolved. This CDR3 has 14 amino acids. With 3 bases removed from V and 8 bases from J, the gap between germline ends came to 19 bases. CDR1 is SQVTM, CDR2 ANQGSEA, per germline.

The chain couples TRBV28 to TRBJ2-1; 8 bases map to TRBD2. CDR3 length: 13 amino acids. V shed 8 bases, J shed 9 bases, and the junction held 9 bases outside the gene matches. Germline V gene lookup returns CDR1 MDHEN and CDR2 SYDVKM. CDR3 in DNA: TGTGCCAGCTCTCCGGGAGGGGTCATTGAGCAGTTCTTC. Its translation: CASSPGGVIEQFF. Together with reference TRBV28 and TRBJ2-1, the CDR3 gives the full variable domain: DVKVTQSSRYLVKRTGEKVFLECVQDMDHENMFWYRQDPGLGLRLIYFSYDVKMKEKGDIPEGYSVSREKKERFSLILESASTNQTSMYLCASSPGGVIEQFFGPGTRLTVL.

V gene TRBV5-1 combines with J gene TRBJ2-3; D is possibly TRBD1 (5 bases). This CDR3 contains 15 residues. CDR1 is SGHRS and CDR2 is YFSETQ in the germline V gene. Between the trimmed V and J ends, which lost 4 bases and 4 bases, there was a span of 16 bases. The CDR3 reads CASSGAPSLPDTQYF. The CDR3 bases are TGCGCCAGCAGCGGGGCGCCATCTCTCCCAGATACGCAGTATTTT.

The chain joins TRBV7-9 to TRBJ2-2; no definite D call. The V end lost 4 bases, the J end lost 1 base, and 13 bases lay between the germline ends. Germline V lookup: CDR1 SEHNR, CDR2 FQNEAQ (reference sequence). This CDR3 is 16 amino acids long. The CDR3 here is CASSYQRHLNTGELFF. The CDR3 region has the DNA TGTGCCAGCAGCTACCAAAGACACCTGAACACCGGGGAGCTGTTTTTT.

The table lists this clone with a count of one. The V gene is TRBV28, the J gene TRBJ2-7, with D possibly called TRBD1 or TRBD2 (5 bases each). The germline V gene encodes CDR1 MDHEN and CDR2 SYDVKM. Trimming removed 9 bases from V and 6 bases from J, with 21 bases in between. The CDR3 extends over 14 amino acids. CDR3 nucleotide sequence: TGTGCCAGTAGACCATCGGGGCTAGCACTCGAGCAGTACTTC. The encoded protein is CASRPSGLALEQYF.